The clone carrying this T cell receptor beta chain was recorded only once. The PCR employed 60 Vbeta primers together with 13 Jbeta primers. The method was immunoSEQ multiplex PCR; TCRdb's version includes in-frame clones alone and lacks a portion of them. This sample carries about 140,000 clones, 77% of them seen once, and the ten largest clones take about 1.6%. This sample was included in a study of cytomegalovirus exposure and HLA in healthy donors. V gave up 4 bases and J gave up 4 bases; unmatched junction bases: 7. The CDR3 has 15 residues. CDR1 SGHVS and CDR2 FNYEAQ come from the germline V gene.

The genes are TRBV7-6 and TRBJ2-1, with TRBD1 identical over 7 bases. This receptor was obtained from a female donor in good health and CMV-seronegative. The sequencing sample was made of PBMCs. CDR3 protein: CASSSLDRTYNEQFF. The CDR3 nucleotides are TGTGCCAGCAGCTCTTTGGACAGGACTTACAATGAGCAGTTCTTC.